This is a list of T cell receptor beta chains from one sample in a study of cytomegalovirus exposure and HLA in healthy donors. The assay was immunoSEQ multiplex PCR, and TCRdb's table has in-frame clones only and misses some. The sample carries about 180,000 clones, about 69% recorded once. Sequencing was carried out using PBMCs. The receptors were sampled from a male donor in good health and CMV-seronegative. The CDR3 runs from the conserved cysteine through the conserved F or W. Fields, in order: CDR3 length, J gene, D gene, clone size, V gene, CDR3 DNA, CDR3 protein. A D gene is named only where the DNA matches it firmly. Where a row states a size, it is once, few, many or the class of an expanded clone; other rows omit it.

>14|TRBJ2-7|TRBD1|.|TRBV5-4
TGTGCCAGCAGCTTCTGGACAGGGGGCGGCGAGCAGTACTTC
CASSFWTGGGEQYF
>12|TRBJ2-7|.|.|TRBV30
TGTGCCTGGGGGTCGGACAGCTACGAGCAGTACTTC
CAWGSDSYEQYF
>15|TRBJ1-3|.|.|TRBV5-4
TGTGCCAGCAGCTTGGACAGGTTCTCTGGAAACACCATATATTTT
CASSLDRFSGNTIYF
>13|TRBJ2-5|TRBD2|.|TRBV30
TGTGCCTGGAGGGTAAAAGCGGGAGGGCCCCAGTACTTC
CAWRVKAGGPQYF
>15|TRBJ1-2|.|.|TRBV6-6
TGTGCCAGCAGTTACGACAGTACCGCTAACTATGGCTACACCTTC
CASSYDSTANYGYTF
>15|TRBJ1-1|TRBD1|once|TRBV5-1
TGCGCCAGCAGCTTGGAGGGACAGGCTTGGACTGAAGCTTTCTTT
CASSLEGQAWTEAFF
>13|TRBJ1-2|.|.|TRBV2
TGTGCCAGCAACCCGCAGGGCTACTATGGCTACACCTTC
CASNPQGYYGYTF
>15|TRBJ2-5|.|few|TRBV6-6
TGTGCCAGCAGTTACTCACGGGACAACCAAGAGACCCAGTACTTC
CASSYSRDNQETQYF
>15|TRBJ1-4|TRBD1|.|TRBV18
TGTGCCAGCTCACCCGGCGGGACAGGGTACGAAAAACTGTTTTTT
CASSPGGTGYEKLFF
>12|TRBJ2-7|.|few|TRBV7-9
TGTGCCAGCAGCGGCGGGCTCTACGAGCAGTACTTC
CASSGGLYEQYF
>14|TRBJ1-2|.|.|TRBV2
TGTGCCAGCAGTGAACAGGGGACGGTTTACGGCTACACCTTC
CASSEQGTVYGYTF
>12|TRBJ2-1|.|.|TRBV7-9
TGTGCCAGCAGCTTACTAGACCCTGAGCAGTTCTTC
CASSLLDPEQFF
>15|TRBJ2-7|TRBD2|once|TRBV7-9
TGTGCCAGCAGCCCTATGCGGGGGGGGGACTACGAGCAGTACTTC
CASSPMRGGDYEQYF
>14|TRBJ1-1|TRBD1|.|TRBV27
TGTGCCAGCAGTTACGACAGGGGGGGCACTGAAGCTTTCTTT
CASSYDRGGTEAFF
>14|TRBJ2-1|.|.|TRBV11-2
TGTGCCAGCAGCTTAGTGATAGGGGGCAATGAGCAGTTCTTC
CASSLVIGGNEQFF
>14|TRBJ2-2|.|few|TRBV7-2
TGTGCCAGCAGCTTAGTTCTAGCCCTTGGGGAGCTGTTTTTT
CASSLVLALGELFF
>12|TRBJ1-1|.|.|TRBV10-3
TGTGCCATCAGTGAGGGGAGGACTGAAGCTTTCTTT
CAISEGRTEAFF
>14|TRBJ2-2|TRBD1|.|TRBV11-2
TGTGCCAGCAGCTTAGGGGACAGAACCGGGGAGCTGTTTTTT
CASSLGDRTGELFF
>11|TRBJ2-5|.|.|TRBV5-6
TGTGCCAGCAGCCAGTGGGAGACCCAGTACTTC
CASSQWETQYF
>15|TRBJ1-2|TRBD1|.|TRBV15
TGTGCCACCAGCAGAGCACGACAGGGGGTGAGTGGCTACACCTTC
CATSRARQGVSGYTF
>13|TRBJ1-2|TRBD1|.|TRBV29-1
TGCAGCGTTGTGGGACAGGGGAACTATGGCTACACCTTC
CSVVGQGNYGYTF
>17|TRBJ1-5|.|few|TRBV28
TGTGCCAGCAGACACTCAGGGAGCGGGCGACTTTATCAGCCCCAGCATTTT
CASRHSGSGRLYQPQHF
>14|TRBJ1-2|.|.|TRBV6-5
TGTGCCAGCAGTTACTCGGGGGCGAACTATGGCTACACCTTC
CASSYSGANYGYTF
>13|TRBJ2-1|TRBD2|.|TRBV30
TGTGCCCGGACTAGCGGGGGGCACAATGAGCAGTTCTTC
CARTSGGHNEQFF
>14|TRBJ2-7|.|.|TRBV27
TGTGCCAGCAGTCCCCTTTCGGGTCGCTACGAGCAGTACTTC
CASSPLSGRYEQYF
>15|TRBJ1-1|.|.|TRBV6-6
TGTGCCAGCAGTTACTCCCAGGGCATGAACACTGAAGCTTTCTTT
CASSYSQGMNTEAFF
>19|TRBJ2-7|TRBD2|.|TRBV7-2
TGTGCCAGCAGCGCCCGACTAGCGGGAGCGGGGTATGTGTCCTACGAGCAGTACTTC
CASSARLAGAGYVSYEQYF
>11|TRBJ1-2|.|.|TRBV7-8
TGCTTGCCCAGGGGTAACTATGGCTACACCTTC
CLPRGNYGYTF
>14|TRBJ1-5|TRBD1|once|TRBV28
TGTGCCAGCAGACTGAGACAGGGCGGGCAGCCCCAGCATTTT
CASRLRQGGQPQHF
>13|TRBJ1-5|TRBD1|.|TRBV19
TGTGCCAGTAGTGAGACAGGGAATCAGCCCCAGCATTTT
CASSETGNQPQHF
>17|TRBJ2-1|.|.|TRBV4-1
TGCGCCAGCAGCCAGGCCCGGGAACTGGGCTGGGACAATGAGCAGTTCTTC
CASSQARELGWDNEQFF
>15|TRBJ2-1|.|.|TRBV10-1
TGCGCCAGCAGTCAGCGAGCCCACTCCTACAATGAGCAGTTCTTC
CASSQRAHSYNEQFF
>15|TRBJ2-7|TRBD1|.|TRBV4-3
TGCGCCAGCAGCCAAGATCGGACAGGTCGCTACGAGCAGTACTTC
CASSQDRTGRYEQYF
>14|TRBJ2-7|.|.|TRBV4-3
TGCGCCAGCAGCCAAGACAGGGGCTCCTACGAGCAGTACTTC
CASSQDRGSYEQYF
>14|TRBJ2-3|TRBD2|few|TRBV5-1
TGCGCCAGCAGCCTACTAGCGGGGTTAGATACGCAGTATTTT
CASSLLAGLDTQYF
>16|TRBJ1-5|TRBD1|.|TRBV6-7
TGTGCCAGCAGTTACTTGAACAGGGGATGCAATCAGCCCCAGCATTTT
CASSYLNRGCNQPQHF
>15|TRBJ1-1|TRBD1|few|TRBV4-2
TGTGCCAGCAGCCCCGTTGACAGGGAAGGCACTGAAGCTTTCTTT
CASSPVDREGTEAFF
>15|TRBJ1-6|TRBD1|.|TRBV30
TGTGCCTGGAGTCGGGACAGTAACTATAATTCACCCCTCCACTTT
CAWSRDSNYNSPLHF
>15|TRBJ2-3|TRBD2|once|TRBV6-5
TGTGCCAGCAGCCGGACTAGCGGGAGAGGAGATACGCAGTATTTT
CASSRTSGRGDTQYF
>12|TRBJ1-2|.|.|TRBV30
TGTGCCTGGAGATACACTAATGATGGCTACACCTTC
CAWRYTNDGYTF
>15|TRBJ1-6|.|.|TRBV19
TGTGCCAGTAGTACAGGAAGCTCCTATAATTCACCCCTCCACTTT
CASSTGSSYNSPLHF
>14|TRBJ1-5|.|.|TRBV30
TGTGCCTGGAGTGCAGGTCATGGCAATCAGCCCCAGCATTTT
CAWSAGHGNQPQHF
>16|TRBJ1-1|.|.|TRBV4-1
TGCGCCAGCAGCCAAGTAAGCGTTGGTATGAACACTGAAGCTTTCTTT
CASSQVSVGMNTEAFF
>15|TRBJ2-1|.|.|TRBV5-4
TGTGCCAGCAGCTTGGATAGGGAGGCCCACAATGAGCAGTTCTTC
CASSLDREAHNEQFF
>12|TRBJ2-5|.|.|TRBV5-1
TGCGCCAGCAGCTTGGATCAAGAGATCCAGTACTTC
CASSLDQEIQYF
>19|TRBJ1-1|.|few|TRBV29-1
TGCAGCGTTGAAGTAACGTGGTGGGACACAACCCGGAGGAACACTGAAGCTTTCTTT
CSVEVTWWDTTRRNTEAFF
>15|TRBJ1-6|.|.|TRBV7-6
TGTGCCAGCAGCCCCCAGGCGGCAGGGAGGTCACCCCTCCACTTT
CASSPQAAGRSPLHF
>14|TRBJ1-6|TRBD1|.|TRBV6-5
TGTGCCAGCAGTCGGGACCAGGGGGGATCACCCCTCCACTTT
CASSRDQGGSPLHF
>13|TRBJ2-7|TRBD2|.|TRBV27
TGTGCCAGCAGTAGCGGGAGGGCTTACGAGCAGTACTTC
CASSSGRAYEQYF
>14|TRBJ2-1|TRBD2|.|TRBV19
TGTGCCAGTAGTGAAGCGGGGGGCTACAATGAGCAGTTCTTC
CASSEAGGYNEQFF
>14|TRBJ1-2|.|.|TRBV28
TGTGCCAGCAGTTCCTTGCGAAGAGTCTACGGCTACACCTTC
CASSSLRRVYGYTF
>13|TRBJ2-1|.|.|TRBV19
TGTGCCAGTAGTATACTCACAGACGGTGAGCAGTTCTTC
CASSILTDGEQFF
>15|TRBJ2-7|TRBD2|.|TRBV9
TGTGCCAGCAGCGCGAGCGGGGCCCTGGACTACGAGCAGTACTTC
CASSASGALDYEQYF
>14|TRBJ1-2|.|.|TRBV2
TGTGCCAGCAGTGAAGGCCAGGGTAACTATGGCTACACCTTC
CASSEGQGNYGYTF
>15|TRBJ2-1|.|.|TRBV4-2
TGTGCCAGCAGCCAAGTGCCGGGACAAAGAAATGAGCAGTTCTTC
CASSQVPGQRNEQFF